The next 18 T cell receptor beta chains were all read from a single sample in a study of blood T cell repertoires in COVID-19. TCRdb's table, derived via immunoSEQ multiplex PCR, lists solely in-frame clones and lacks some. The sample lists approximately 210,000 clones; over 75% were seen once. The sample taken for sequencing was PBMCs or T cells enriched from blood (not recorded which). All receptors come from a man aged 25 to 40 with acute COVID-19.

This chain links TRBV19 with TRBJ1-2, with D possibly being TRBD1 (5 bases). Germline V gives CDR1 LNHDA, CDR2 SQIVND (reference sequence). Trimming shortened V by 6 bases and J by 8 bases, and 19 bases separated the two germline ends. The CDR3 covers 14 residues. DNA of the CDR3: TGTGCCAGTAGCCTGAGGGGAGGGGAAAGGGGCTACACCTTC. Translating gives CASSLRGGERGYTF.

The rearrangement joins TRBV11-2 to TRBJ2-4; D is unclear. CDR1 and CDR2 (germline): SGHAT, FQNNGV. This CDR3 is 19 amino acids long. V lost 5 bases and J lost 0, with 23 bases in between. CDR3 DNA sequence: TGTGCCAGCAGCCCTAGTCCGTTATTTGCCCAAAAAGCCAAAAACATTCAGTACTTC. This gives the protein CASSPSPLFAQKAKNIQYF.

This sequence joins TRBV4-1 and TRBJ1-4, with a possible D match to TRBD1 (5 bases). Trimming removed 4 bases at V and 4 bases at J, with 16 bases between. Germline values: CDR1 MGHRA, CDR2 YSYEKL. The CDR3 totals 16 residues. CDR3 region: CASSPFPDSINEKLFF. DNA for the CDR3: TGCGCCAGCAGCCCTTTTCCCGACAGTATTAATGAAAAACTGTTTTTT.

This clone was found a few times. This chain links TRBV6-2 or TRBV6-3 with TRBJ2-2; TRBD1 matches at 7 bases. Germline trimming cut 2 bases from V and 8 bases from J; bases unmatched to any gene: 11. Germline loops: CDR1 MNHEY, CDR2 SVGEGT. The CDR3 has 16 amino acids. The CDR3 is CASSYIERQGWGELFF. In DNA, the CDR3 is TGTGCCAGCAGTTACATTGAAAGACAGGGCTGGGGGGAGCTGTTTTTT.

J is TRBJ2-1 and V is TRBV7-6; 7 nucleotides match TRBD1. CDR3 size: 15 residues. V lost 5 bases and J lost 4; bases outside the gene matches: 8. CDR1 is SGHVS and CDR2 is FNYEAQ in the germline V gene. CDR3: CASSQRQGGYNEQFF. The CDR3 DNA follows: TGTGCCAGCAGCCAACGACAGGGTGGGTACAATGAGCAGTTCTTC.

This clone was seen a handful of times. V and J are TRBV5-1 and TRBJ2-2, with TRBD2 matching 13 bases. The trim removed 0 bases at V and 9 bases at J, leaving 5 bases unmatched. Germline V gives CDR1 SGHRS, CDR2 YFSETQ. This CDR3 region has 16 residues. CDR3 sequence: CASSLELAGGPRELFF. Here the CDR3 DNA reads TGCGCCAGCAGCTTGGAACTAGCGGGGGGGCCCAGGGAGCTGTTTTTT.

The rearrangement joins TRBV29-1 to TRBJ1-1; 10 nucleotides align to TRBD1. The CDR3 extends over 13 amino acids. Losses at the gene ends were 8 bases for V and 2 bases for J; bases not matched to a gene: 5. The germline V gene has CDR1 SQVTM and CDR2 ANQGSEA. CDR3 nucleotide sequence: TGCAGCACCTGGGACAGGGGAAACACTGAAGCTTTCTTT. It encodes CSTWDRGNTEAFF. Together with reference TRBV29-1 and TRBJ1-1, the CDR3 gives the full variable domain: SAVISQKPSRDICQRGTSLTIQCQVDSQVTMMFWYRQQPGQSLTLIATANQGSEATYESGFVIDKFPISRPNLTFSTLTVSNMSPEDSSIYLCSTWDRGNTEAFFGQGTRLTVV.

The sample holds a few counts of this clone. This chain uses TRBV9 with TRBJ2-5; a possible D gene is TRBD2 (6 bases). The ends were cut back, 2 bases at V and 5 bases at J, with 16 bases in the middle. Germline V lookup: CDR1 SGDLS, CDR2 YYNGEE. CDR3 size: 15 residues. The DNA for the CDR3 is TGTGCCAGCAGCGTTGGAGGGAATTCGTGGGAGACCCAGTACTTC. Its translation is CASSVGGNSWETQYF.

V and J are TRBV3-1 (or the pseudogene TRBV3-2) and TRBJ1-2; D is uncertain. From germline, CDR1 is LGHDT and CDR2 YNNKEL (reference sequence). V lost 1 base, J lost 7 bases, and 7 bases lay in between. The CDR3 consists of 12 residues. The CDR3 DNA sequence: TGTGCCAGCAGCCAAGTGGTGAGTGGCTACACCTTC. This translates into CASSQVVSGYTF.

The rearrangement uses TRBV15 and TRBJ2-2; the D gene is possibly TRBD1 (7 bases). CDR1 and CDR2 from the germline V gene are LNHNV and YYDKDF (reference sequence). V lost 5 bases to trimming and J lost 5 bases, with 12 bases between them. CDR3 length: 14 amino acids. CDR3 region: CATSPRGETGELFF. In DNA, the CDR3 is TGTGCCACCAGCCCCAGGGGGGAAACCGGGGAGCTGTTTTTT.

The V gene is TRBV25-1, the J gene TRBJ1-2; D uncertain. The CDR3 runs 13 residues. Per the germline V gene, CDR1 is MGHDK and CDR2 is SYGVNS. With 3 bases removed from V and 2 bases from J, the gap between germline ends came to 7 bases. In DNA form, the CDR3 reads TGTGCCAGCAGTGACGGGGAAAACTATGGCTACACCTTC. This sequence encodes CASSDGENYGYTF.

The chain links TRBV12-5 to TRBJ2-7; 8 bases are a match to TRBD1. J was trimmed by 5 bases and V by 2 bases; bases with no gene match: 17. Germline CDR1 and CDR2: LGHNT and FRNRAP. CDR3 size: 18 residues. CDR3: CASGLTQSLTGVYHEQYF. The DNA of the CDR3 is TGTGCTAGTGGTTTGACCCAGAGCTTGACAGGGGTGTACCACGAGCAGTACTTC.

This clone has more than one count but fewer than ten. The genes are TRBV18 and TRBJ1-2; TRBD1 might be the D (6 bases). Germline V lookup: CDR1 KGHSH, CDR2 LQKENI. Trimming stripped 0 bases from V and 6 bases from J, with 8 bases between. The CDR3 consists of 13 residues. In DNA, the CDR3 is TGTGCCAGCTCACCACCGTACAGGGATGGCTACACCTTC. The encoded protein is CASSPPYRDGYTF.

The chain uses TRBV6-5 and TRBJ1-5, with D possibly matching TRBD1 (5 bases). The CDR3 contains 15 residues. Germline values: CDR1 MNHEY, CDR2 SVGAGI. V was cut by 5 bases and J by 4 bases, with 15 bases left in between. The CDR3 protein is CASSPRGGVNQPQHF. For the CDR3, the DNA is TGTGCCAGCAGTCCACGTGGGGGGGTGAATCAGCCCCAGCATTTT.

The V gene is TRBV19, the J gene TRBJ1-2, with 10 bases matching TRBD1. V was clipped by 5 bases and J by 8 bases; unmatched bases: 5. The germline V gene has CDR1 LNHDA and CDR2 SQIVND (reference sequence). The CDR3 is 13 amino acids. The CDR3 here is CASSLGQGRGYTF. CDR3 nucleotide sequence: TGTGCCAGTAGTCTGGGACAGGGGAGAGGCTACACCTTC. Complete variable domain (other parts from reference TRBV19 and TRBJ1-2): DGGITQSPKYLFRKEGQNVTLSCEQNLNHDAMYWYRQDPGQGLRLIYYSQIVNDFQKGDIAEGYSVSREKKESFPLTVTSAQKNPTAFYLCASSLGQGRGYTFGSGTRLTVV.

This sequence joins TRBV11-1 and TRBJ2-2; 12 bases match TRBD2. The germline CDR1 and CDR2 sequences are SGHAT and FQDESV (reference sequence). V was clipped by 5 bases and J by 3 bases; unmatched bases: 4. CDR3 length equals 16 residues. Here the CDR3 DNA reads TGTGCCAGCAGCCCGGGACTAGCGGGCCACACCGGGGAGCTGTTTTTT. It yields the protein CASSPGLAGHTGELFF.

This chain links TRBV11-2 with TRBJ2-7; 10 bases are shared with TRBD1. Trimming took 5 bases from V and 2 from J; bases not matched to a gene: 6. The CDR3 runs to 15 residues. Looked up from germline, CDR1 is SGHAT and CDR2 is FQNNGV. The CDR3 is CASSEGQGSTYEQYF. The CDR3 DNA is TGTGCCAGCAGCGAGGGACAGGGGAGCACCTACGAGCAGTACTTC.

The CDR3 is CASSLDTGGNTEAFF. The CDR3 coding sequence is TGTGCCAGCAGCTTAGATACAGGGGGGAACACTGAAGCTTTCTTT. The V gene is TRBV7-9, the J gene TRBJ1-1; 8 nucleotides line up with TRBD1. The CDR3 loop spans 15 amino acids. After removal of 1 base from V and 1 base from J, the junction contained 2 bases not matched to a gene. CDR1 and CDR2 from the germline V gene are SEHNR and FQNEAQ (reference sequence).